The 28 T cell receptor beta chains below come from one sample, sequenced in a study of cytomegalovirus exposure and HLA in healthy donors. It was with 60 Vbeta and 13 Jbeta primers that the PCR ran. TCRdb keeps only in-frame clones here, not all; method: immunoSEQ multiplex PCR. The repertoire holds roughly 110,000 clones, roughly four fifths seen once, with 3.5% to 4% in the top ten. Sequencing was carried out using PBMCs. The receptors originated from a man aged 60 to 69 in good health and CMV-seronegative.

About this clone: A junction end diverges from the germline sequence, so it may reflect a read error. DNA of the CDR3: TGTGCCAGCAGCTTTAGCAGCACCGGGGAACTGTTTTTT. As protein: CASSFSSTGELFF. The V and J genes are TRBV11-3 and TRBJ2-2; D might be TRBD2 (5 bases). CDR1 SGHNT and CDR2 YENEEA come from the germline V gene. This CDR3 is built from 13 residues.

This clone has just one count. The gene calls are TRBV4-3 and TRBJ1-2; D gene uncertain. The CDR3 covers 16 residues. Trimming took off 1 base at V and 0 bases at J, with 12 bases between the two ends. Germline CDR1 reads LGHNA; CDR2 reads YSLEER. The CDR3 nucleotides are TGCGCCAGCAGCCAAGTTTCACACAGTACTAACTATGGCTACACCTTC. It encodes CASSQVSHSTNYGYTF.

The CDR3 DNA follows: TGCGCCAGCAGCCGGGACAGTTTATCCTATAATTCACCCCTCCACTTT. Amino acids: CASSRDSLSYNSPLHF. The chain joins TRBV5-1 to TRBJ1-6, with 7 nucleotides matching TRBD1. Germline V gene lookup returns CDR1 SGHRS and CDR2 YFSETQ. J lost 1 base, V lost 4 bases, and 5 bases had no gene match. This CDR3 is 16 amino acids long. Full variable domain (missing parts from reference TRBV5-1 and TRBJ1-6): KAGVTQTPRYLIKTRGQQVTLSCSPISGHRSVSWYQQTPGQGLQFLFEYFSETQRNKGNFPGRFSGRQFSNSRSEMNVSTLELGDSALYLCASSRDSLSYNSPLHFGNGTRLTVT.

This sequence joins TRBV6-5 and TRBJ2-7; D possibly corresponds to TRBD1 (6 bases). V was pared by 0 bases and J by 2 bases, with 11 bases between. Germline V gene sequence: CDR1 MNHEY, CDR2 SVGAGI. The CDR3 loop spans 15 amino acids. The DNA for the CDR3 is TGTGCCAGCAGTTACTCGAGAGGGGGAGCCTACGAGCAGTACTTC. Translation: CASSYSRGGAYEQYF.

The chain employs TRBV6-1 and TRBJ2-7; D is unresolved. The germline V gene encodes CDR1 MNHNS and CDR2 SASEGT. The CDR3 runs to 12 residues. V was pared by 4 bases and J by 4 bases, with 8 bases between. DNA of the CDR3: TGTGCCAGCAGTGCCCGAGGTTACGAGCAGTACTTC. Encoded protein: CASSARGYEQYF.

About this clone itself: One junction end disagrees with the germline gene, perhaps due to a read error. The rearrangement uses TRBV7-2 and TRBJ2-3; 14 nucleotides agree with TRBD2. The CDR3 is 13 residues long. Looked up from germline, CDR1 is SGHTA and CDR2 is FQGNSA. The CDR3 here is CASSSGLAGGARF. CDR3 DNA sequence: TGTGCCAGCAGCTCCGGACTAGCGGGGGGCGCACGTTTT.

The rearrangement links TRBV5-8 to TRBJ1-2, with D perhaps matching TRBD1 (6 bases). Germline V lookup: CDR1 SGHTS, CDR2 YDEGEE. The CDR3 is 14 residues long. The germline V and J ends were trimmed by 0 bases and 4 bases, with 10 bases remaining between them. CDR3 DNA: TGTGCCAGCAGCTTGGGACAGGTCGTCTATGGCTACACCTTC. Amino acid sequence: CASSLGQVVYGYTF.

The gene calls are TRBV7-6 and TRBJ1-2; TRBD1 agrees at 9 bases. The CDR3 sequence is 16 residues long. Losses at the gene ends were 5 bases for V and 6 bases for J; bases not matched to a gene: 13. In germline, CDR1 is SGHVS, CDR2 FNYEAQ. CDR3 sequence reads: CASSPGTGRSLDGYTF. CDR3 nucleotides: TGTGCCAGCAGCCCGGGGACAGGGAGAAGCCTCGATGGCTACACCTTC.

This clone has only one observation. This chain connects TRBV28 to TRBJ2-5, with TRBD1 identical over 9 bases. The length of the CDR3 is 14 residues. V gave up 4 bases and J gave up 7 bases; unmatched junction bases: 7. Germline V CDR1 and CDR2: MDHEN, SYDVKM. The CDR3 region has the DNA TGTGCCAGCAGTTCACAGGGGGCGCAGGTGACCCAGTACTTC. Its translation: CASSSQGAQVTQYF.

The chain uses TRBV23-1 and TRBJ2-2; D is perhaps TRBD1 (6 bases). TRBV23-1 is an ORF for which the function is uncertain. The CDR3 spans 21 residues. V shed 0 bases and J shed 0 bases, with 23 bases lying between them. The CDR3 DNA is TGCGCCAGCAGTCAATCCCCCGGTAACCAGGGGCGGTTTGCGAACACCGGGGAGCTGTTTTTT. Its protein product is CASSQSPGNQGRFANTGELFF.

The rearrangement uses TRBV27 and TRBJ1-5; 10 positions match TRBD1. The CDR3 covers 15 residues. Trimming at V came to 6 bases and at J to 7 bases, leaving 9 bases not matched to a gene. The germline V gene encodes CDR1 MNHEY and CDR2 SMNVEV (reference sequence). The CDR3 sequence is CASRQTGGARQPQHF. The CDR3 DNA follows: TGTGCCAGCAGGCAGACAGGGGGCGCGAGGCAGCCCCAGCATTTT.

CDR3 amino acids: CASSRIAGGNQPQHF. In DNA form, the CDR3 reads TGTGCCAGCAGCCGGATCGCCGGGGGCAATCAGCCCCAGCATTTT. The chain links TRBV7-2 to TRBJ1-5; D not resolved. CDR3 length: 15 residues. The V gene's germline CDR1 is SGHTA and CDR2 FQGNSA. The V end was cut by 5 bases, the J end by 2 bases, with 13 bases between.

The genes are TRBV29-1 and TRBJ1-1; tentative D call: TRBD1 (5 bases). Germline lookup yields CDR1 SQVTM and CDR2 ANQGSEA. The CDR3 is 13 amino acids. The ends were cut back, 8 bases at V and 5 bases at J, with 18 bases in the middle. CDR3 bases: TGCAGCTTGGTGCGGGGCGGGGGTACTGAAGCTTTCTTT. This translates into CSLVRGGGTEAFF.

The genes are TRBV7-3 and TRBJ2-7; tentative D call: TRBD2 (6 bases). Per germline, CDR1 SGHTA and CDR2 FQGTGA. The CDR3 has 13 amino acids. V gave up 3 bases and J gave up 4 bases, with 10 bases separating them. The CDR3 sequence is CASSLGLEYEQYF. The CDR3, as DNA: TGTGCCAGCAGCTTGGGACTCGAATACGAGCAGTACTTC.

The gene calls are TRBV19 and TRBJ1-3, with D maybe TRBD1 (6 bases). The CDR3 length is 14 residues. V lost 11 bases and J 0 bases, leaving 14 bases between the germline ends. Per germline, CDR1 LNHDA and CDR2 SQIVND (reference sequence). The CDR3 DNA sequence: TGTGCCGTGGGGGCAGCAACCTCTGGAAACACCATATATTTT. Its protein is CAVGAATSGNTIYF.

This clone was recorded a few times. The sample carries other DNA sequences with the same CDR3. The rearrangement links TRBV18 to TRBJ1-2; D call uncertain. The germline CDR1 and CDR2 sequences are KGHSH and LQKENI. The ends were cut back, 2 bases at V and 8 bases at J, with 9 bases in the middle. The CDR3 is 12 amino acids. Here the CDR3 DNA reads TGTGCCAGCTCACCAGATAGAGGGGGCTACACCTTC. This sequence encodes CASSPDRGGYTF.

The chain couples TRBV7-2 to TRBJ2-7; 8 bases map to TRBD1. The CDR3 consists of 13 residues. J lost 6 bases, V lost 3 bases, and 4 bases had no gene match. In germline, CDR1 is SGHTA, CDR2 FQGNSA. The DNA for the CDR3 is TGTGCCAGCAGCTTCGGACAGGGTGTCGAGCAGTACGTC. Translating gives CASSFGQGVEQYV.

The CDR3 protein is CASSLPTSIGVEQYF. The CDR3 nucleotides read TGTGCCAGCAGCCTACCGACTAGCATAGGGGTCGAGCAGTACTTC. The chain is built from TRBV5-4 and TRBJ2-7, with 7 bases aligning to TRBD2. Unmatched junction bases numbered 13, after V lost 4 bases and J lost 6 bases. Germline lookup yields CDR1 SGHNT and CDR2 YYREEE (reference sequence). The CDR3 has 15 amino acids.

The chain couples TRBV28 to TRBJ2-3; weak D call: TRBD2 (6 bases). CDR3 size: 15 residues. Deletions cut 3 bases from V and 1 base from J, with 11 bases between. CDR1 is MDHEN, CDR2 SYDVKM, per germline. CDR3 protein: CASSFEGRRTDTQYF. DNA of the CDR3: TGTGCCAGCAGTTTCGAGGGGAGGCGCACAGATACGCAGTATTTT.

The chain joins TRBV28 to TRBJ1-2; the D gene is possibly TRBD1 (5 bases). V lost 11 bases and J 6 bases, leaving 16 bases between the germline ends. CDR1 and CDR2 (germline): MDHEN, SYDVKM. The CDR3 is 12 residues long. CDR3: CAGLGGKDGYTF. CDR3 DNA: TGTGCCGGCCTCGGGGGGAAGGATGGCTACACCTTC.

The rearrangement links TRBV9 to TRBJ2-3; TRBD2 aligns across 12 bases. V lost 4 bases and J lost 0; bases outside the gene matches: 6. The CDR3 covers 17 residues. Germline V CDR1 and CDR2: SGDLS, YYNGEE. The CDR3 is CASSPRTSGASTDTQYF. For the CDR3, the DNA is TGTGCCAGCAGCCCAAGGACTAGCGGGGCAAGCACAGATACGCAGTATTTT.

J is TRBJ2-1 and V is TRBV7-2; D is perhaps TRBD2 (7 bases). The CDR3 loop spans 16 amino acids. V was trimmed by 1 base and J by 6 bases, leaving 16 bases between them. Germline CDR1 is SGHTA and CDR2 is FQGNSA. The CDR3 loop reads CASSLGVGGPGNEQFF. DNA for the CDR3: TGTGCCAGCAGCTTAGGAGTGGGGGGGCCGGGCAATGAGCAGTTCTTC.

The table lists this clone with a count of one. V gene TRBV5-6 combines with J gene TRBJ1-5, with unresolved D. V lost 3 bases and J 2 bases, leaving 15 bases between the germline ends. The length of the CDR3 is 16 residues. Germline V CDR1 and CDR2: SGHDT, YYEEEE. CDR3 in amino acids: CASSWAGGSGNQPQHF. The CDR3 coding sequence is TGTGCCAGCAGCTGGGCCGGAGGTTCCGGCAATCAGCCCCAGCATTTT. The variable domain in full, with the rest retrieved from reference TRBV5-6 and TRBJ1-5, is DAGVTQSPTHLIKTRGQQVTLRCSPKSGHDTVSWYQQALGQGPQFIFQYYEEEERQRGNFPDRFSGHQFPNYSSELNVNALLLGDSALYLCASSWAGGSGNQPQHFGDGTRLSIL.

The CDR3 reads CASSGRGRPTDTQYF. CDR3 nucleotides: TGTGCCAGCAGTGGCCGGGGGAGACCCACAGATACGCAGTATTTT. The chain joins TRBV6-1 to TRBJ2-3; D might be TRBD2 (6 bases). The CDR3 length is 15 residues. The germline CDR1 and CDR2 sequences are MNHNS and SASEGT. V was trimmed by 4 bases and J by 2 bases, leaving 13 bases between them.

The V and J genes are TRBV6-1 and TRBJ2-7; TRBD1 agrees at 9 bases. The CDR3 runs to 14 residues. Germline-derived CDR1 and CDR2 are MNHNS and SASEGT. Germline trimming cut 9 bases from V and 1 base from J; bases unmatched to any gene: 7. Written as DNA, the CDR3 is TGTGCCAGTACTGCGGGGACAGGGTCCTACGAGCAGTACTTC. The encoded protein is CASTAGTGSYEQYF.

The chain links TRBV7-2 to TRBJ2-3, with 9 positions matching TRBD1. Germline CDR1 SGHTA, CDR2 FQGNSA. This CDR3 has 16 residues. J was trimmed by 2 bases and V by 6 bases; bases with no gene match: 9. In DNA form, the CDR3 reads TGTGCCAGCAGTTACAGGGGGACAGGGAACACAGATACGCAGTATTTT. Amino acids: CASSYRGTGNTDTQYF. Full variable domain (outside the CDR3, taken from reference TRBV7-2 and TRBJ2-3): GAGVSQSPSNKVTEKGKDVELRCDPISGHTALYWYRQSLGQGLEFLIYFQGNSAPDKSGLPSDRFSAERTGGSVSTLTIQRTQQEDSAVYLCASSYRGTGNTDTQYFGPGTRLTVL.

The chain uses TRBV19 and TRBJ1-2; possibly TRBD1 for D (5 bases). The CDR3 is 15 amino acids. CDR1 and CDR2 (germline): LNHDA, SQIVND (reference sequence). V lost 5 bases and J lost 0, with 13 bases in between. In DNA, the CDR3 is TGTGCCAGTAGTCGGATAACAGGCACTAACTATGGCTACACCTTC. This sequence encodes CASSRITGTNYGYTF.

The chain is built from TRBV6-4 and TRBJ2-1, with 8 nucleotides matching TRBD2. Germline V gives CDR1 MRHNA, CDR2 SNTAGT. The V gene end was trimmed by 5 bases and the J gene end by 10 bases; junction bases not matched to a gene: 7. The CDR3 runs to 13 residues. The CDR3 sequence: CASSRTVAGEQFF. The DNA for the CDR3 is TGTGCCAGCAGTAGGACTGTAGCGGGGGAGCAGTTCTTC.